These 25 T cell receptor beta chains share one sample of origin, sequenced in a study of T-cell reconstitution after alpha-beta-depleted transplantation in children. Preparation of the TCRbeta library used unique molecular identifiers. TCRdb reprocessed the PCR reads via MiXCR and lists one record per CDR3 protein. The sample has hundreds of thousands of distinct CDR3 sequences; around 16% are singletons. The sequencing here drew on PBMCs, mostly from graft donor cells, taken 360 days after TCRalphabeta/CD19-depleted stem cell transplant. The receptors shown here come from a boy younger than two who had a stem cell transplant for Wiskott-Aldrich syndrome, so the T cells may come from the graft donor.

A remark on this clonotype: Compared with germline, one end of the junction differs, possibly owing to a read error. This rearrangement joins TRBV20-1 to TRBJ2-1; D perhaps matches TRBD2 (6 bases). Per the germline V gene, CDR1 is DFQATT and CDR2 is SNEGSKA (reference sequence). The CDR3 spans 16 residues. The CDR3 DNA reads TGCTGTGCTAGAGATGACGGGACTTACTCCTACAATGAGCAGTTCTTC. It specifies CCARDDGTYSYNEQFF.

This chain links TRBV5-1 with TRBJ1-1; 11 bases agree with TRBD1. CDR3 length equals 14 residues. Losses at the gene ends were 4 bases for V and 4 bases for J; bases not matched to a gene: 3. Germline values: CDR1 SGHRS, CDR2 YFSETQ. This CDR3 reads CASSPGQGGTEAFF. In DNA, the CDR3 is TGCGCCAGCAGCCCGGGACAGGGGGGCACTGAAGCTTTCTTT.

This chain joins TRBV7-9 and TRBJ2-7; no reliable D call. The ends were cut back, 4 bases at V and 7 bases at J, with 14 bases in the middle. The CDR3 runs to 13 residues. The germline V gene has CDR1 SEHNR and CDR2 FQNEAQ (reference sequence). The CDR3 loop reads CASSSNTVQEQYF. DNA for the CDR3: TGTGCCAGCAGCTCCAACACCGTACAGGAGCAGTACTTC.

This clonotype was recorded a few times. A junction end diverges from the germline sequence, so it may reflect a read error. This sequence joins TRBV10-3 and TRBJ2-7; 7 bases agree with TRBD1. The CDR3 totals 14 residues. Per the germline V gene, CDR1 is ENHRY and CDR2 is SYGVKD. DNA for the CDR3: TGTGCCTTCAGGGCGGACAGGCCCCCCTACGAGCAGTACTTC. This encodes CAFRADRPPYEQYF.

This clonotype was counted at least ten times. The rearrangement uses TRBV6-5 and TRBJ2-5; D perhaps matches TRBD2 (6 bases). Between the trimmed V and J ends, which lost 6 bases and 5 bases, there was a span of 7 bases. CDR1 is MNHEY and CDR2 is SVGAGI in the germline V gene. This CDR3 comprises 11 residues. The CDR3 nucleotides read TGTGCCAGCAGCCGGGGGGAGACCCAGTACTTC. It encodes CASSRGETQYF.

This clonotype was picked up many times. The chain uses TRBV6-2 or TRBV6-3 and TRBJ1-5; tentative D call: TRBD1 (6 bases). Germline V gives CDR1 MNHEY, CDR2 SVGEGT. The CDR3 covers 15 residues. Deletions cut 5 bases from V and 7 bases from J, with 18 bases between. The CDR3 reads CASSLTGSPTQPQHF. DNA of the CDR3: TGTGCCAGCAGTCTAACAGGGTCTCCCACCCAGCCCCAGCATTTT.

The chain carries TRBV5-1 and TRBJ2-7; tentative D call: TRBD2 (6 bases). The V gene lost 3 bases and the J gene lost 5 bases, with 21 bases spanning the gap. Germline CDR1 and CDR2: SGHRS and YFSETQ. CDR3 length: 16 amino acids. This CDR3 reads CASSSAWRGNRDEQYF. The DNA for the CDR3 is TGCGCCAGCAGCTCCGCCTGGAGGGGAAATCGCGACGAGCAGTACTTC.

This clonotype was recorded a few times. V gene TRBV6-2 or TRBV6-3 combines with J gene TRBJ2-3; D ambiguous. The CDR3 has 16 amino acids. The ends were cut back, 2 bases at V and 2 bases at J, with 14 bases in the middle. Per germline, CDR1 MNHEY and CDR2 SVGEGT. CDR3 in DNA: TGTGCCAGCAGTTACGGGTGGAAAGGATTCACAGATACGCAGTATTTT. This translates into CASSYGWKGFTDTQYF.

CDR3 DNA sequence: TGTGCCAGCAGCTTAACTGCGGGAGGGCCCGATGAGCAGTTCTTC. This sequence encodes CASSLTAGGPDEQFF. V is TRBV7-9 and J is TRBJ2-1, with 9 bases identical to TRBD2. Germline CDR1 reads SEHNR; CDR2 reads FQNEAQ (reference sequence). The CDR3 length is 15 residues. Trimming took 2 bases from V and 8 from J; bases not matched to a gene: 7.

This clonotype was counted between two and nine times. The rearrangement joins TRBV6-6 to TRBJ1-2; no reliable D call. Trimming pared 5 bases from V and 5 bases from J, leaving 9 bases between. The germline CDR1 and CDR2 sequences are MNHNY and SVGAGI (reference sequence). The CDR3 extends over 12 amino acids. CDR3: CASSILEYGYTF. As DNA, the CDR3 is TGTGCCAGCAGTATCCTGGAATATGGCTACACCTTC.

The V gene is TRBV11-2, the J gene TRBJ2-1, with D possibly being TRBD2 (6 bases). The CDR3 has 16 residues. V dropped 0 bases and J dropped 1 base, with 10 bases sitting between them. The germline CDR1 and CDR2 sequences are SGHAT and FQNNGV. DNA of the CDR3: TGTGCCAGCAGCTTAGAACGGGGGAGGTCCTACAATGAGCAGTTCTTC. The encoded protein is CASSLERGRSYNEQFF.

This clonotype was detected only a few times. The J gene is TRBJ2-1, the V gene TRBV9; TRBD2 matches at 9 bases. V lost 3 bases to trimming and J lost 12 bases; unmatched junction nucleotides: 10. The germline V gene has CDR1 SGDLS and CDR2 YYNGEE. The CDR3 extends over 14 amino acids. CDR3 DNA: TGTGCCAGCAGCGCGGGTTGCGGGGGGGGAGGGCAGTTCTTC. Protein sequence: CASSAGCGGGGQFF.

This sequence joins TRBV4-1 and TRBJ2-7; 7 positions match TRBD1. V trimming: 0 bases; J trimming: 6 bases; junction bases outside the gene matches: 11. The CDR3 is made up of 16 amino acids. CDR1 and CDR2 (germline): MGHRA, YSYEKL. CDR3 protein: CASSQEALGRGREQYF. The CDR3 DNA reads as TGCGCCAGCAGCCAAGAAGCCCTTGGTAGGGGGCGCGAGCAGTACTTC.

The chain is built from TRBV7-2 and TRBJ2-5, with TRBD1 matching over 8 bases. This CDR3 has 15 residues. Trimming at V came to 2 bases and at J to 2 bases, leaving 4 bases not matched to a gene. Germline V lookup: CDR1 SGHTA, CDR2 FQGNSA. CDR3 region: CASSLLDRGQETQYF. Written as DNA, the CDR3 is TGTGCCAGCAGCTTACTAGACAGGGGACAAGAGACCCAGTACTTC.

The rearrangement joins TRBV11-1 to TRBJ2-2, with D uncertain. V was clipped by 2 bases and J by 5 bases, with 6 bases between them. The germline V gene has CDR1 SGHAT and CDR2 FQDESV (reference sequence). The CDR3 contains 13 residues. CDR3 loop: CASSLRFTGELFF. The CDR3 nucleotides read TGTGCCAGCAGCTTACGGTTTACCGGGGAGCTGTTTTTT.

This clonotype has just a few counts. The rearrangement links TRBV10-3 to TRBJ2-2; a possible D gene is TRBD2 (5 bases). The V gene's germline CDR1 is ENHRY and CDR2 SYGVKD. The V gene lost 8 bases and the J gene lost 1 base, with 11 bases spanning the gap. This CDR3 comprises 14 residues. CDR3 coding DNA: TGTGCCATCGGCACGGGGATGAACACCGGGGAGCTGTTTTTT. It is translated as CAIGTGMNTGELFF.

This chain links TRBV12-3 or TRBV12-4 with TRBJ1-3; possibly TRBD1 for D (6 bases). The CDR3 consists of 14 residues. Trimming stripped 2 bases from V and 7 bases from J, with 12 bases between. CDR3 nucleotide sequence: TGTGCCAGCAGTTTACGGGGGGCGCGGAACACCATATATTTT. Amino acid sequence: CASSLRGARNTIYF.

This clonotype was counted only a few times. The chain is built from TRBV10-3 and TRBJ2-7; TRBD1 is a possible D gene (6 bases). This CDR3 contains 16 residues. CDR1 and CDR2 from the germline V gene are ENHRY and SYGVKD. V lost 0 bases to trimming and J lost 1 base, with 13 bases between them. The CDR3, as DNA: TGTGCCATCAGTGAGTCGGGGGCCAGGTTTTCCTACGAGCAGTACTTC. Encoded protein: CAISESGARFSYEQYF.

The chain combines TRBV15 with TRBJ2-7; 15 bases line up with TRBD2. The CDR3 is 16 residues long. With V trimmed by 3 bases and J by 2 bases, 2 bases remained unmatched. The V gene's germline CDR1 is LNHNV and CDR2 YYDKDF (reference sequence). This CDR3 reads CATSRGLAGGPYEQYF. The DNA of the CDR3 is TGTGCCACCAGCAGGGGACTAGCGGGAGGTCCCTACGAGCAGTACTTC.

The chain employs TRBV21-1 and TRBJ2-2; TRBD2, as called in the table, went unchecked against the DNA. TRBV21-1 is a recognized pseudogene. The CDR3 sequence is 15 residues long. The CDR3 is CAWPRTGTNTGELFF. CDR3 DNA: TGTGCCTGGCCCCGGACCGGGACTAACACCGGGGAGCTGTTTTTT.

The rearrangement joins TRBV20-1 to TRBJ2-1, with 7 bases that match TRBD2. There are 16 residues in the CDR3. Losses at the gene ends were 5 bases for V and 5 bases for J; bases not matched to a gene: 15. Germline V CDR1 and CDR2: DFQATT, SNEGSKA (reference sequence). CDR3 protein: CSAPHLSGTTNNEQFF. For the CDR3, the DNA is TGCAGTGCTCCGCACCTATCCGGGACTACCAACAATGAGCAGTTCTTC.

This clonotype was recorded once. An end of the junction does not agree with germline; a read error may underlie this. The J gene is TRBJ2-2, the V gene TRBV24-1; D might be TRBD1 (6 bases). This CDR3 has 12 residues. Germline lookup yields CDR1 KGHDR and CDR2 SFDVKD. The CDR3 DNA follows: TGTGCCACCGAAAAGGTTTCAGGGGAGCGGTTTTTT. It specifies CATEKVSGERFF.

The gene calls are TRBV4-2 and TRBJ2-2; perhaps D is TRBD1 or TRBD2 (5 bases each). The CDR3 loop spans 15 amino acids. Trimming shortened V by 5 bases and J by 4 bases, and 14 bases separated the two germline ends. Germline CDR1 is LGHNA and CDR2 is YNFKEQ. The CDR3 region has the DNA TGTGCCAGCAGCGGGCGAGGGGACGGCACCGGGGAGCTGTTTTTT. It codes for CASSGRGDGTGELFF.

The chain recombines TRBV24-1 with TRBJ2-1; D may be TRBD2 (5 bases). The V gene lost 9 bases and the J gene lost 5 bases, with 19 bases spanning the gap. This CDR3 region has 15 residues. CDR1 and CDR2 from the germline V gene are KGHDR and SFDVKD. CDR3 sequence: CATANGEIFDNEQFF. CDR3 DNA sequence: TGTGCCACCGCGAACGGGGAAATTTTTGACAATGAGCAGTTCTTC.

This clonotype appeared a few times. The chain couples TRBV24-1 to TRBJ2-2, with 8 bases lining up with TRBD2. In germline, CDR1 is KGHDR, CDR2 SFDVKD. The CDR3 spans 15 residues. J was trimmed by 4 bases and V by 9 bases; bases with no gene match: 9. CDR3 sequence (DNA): TGTGCCACCGGAACTAGCGGACTTCTCACCGGGGAGCTGTTTTTT. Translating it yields CATGTSGLLTGELFF.